This T cell receptor beta chain emerged from a study of identical twins. V trimming: 6 bases; J trimming: 4 bases; junction bases outside the gene matches: 5. Germline-derived CDR1 and CDR2 are DFQATT and SNEGSKA (reference sequence). The CDR3 spans 13 residues. TCRdb reprocessed the 5' RACE reads with MiXCR, giving one entry per CDR3 protein. There are under 900,000 distinct CDR3 sequences in the sample; approximately 18% occur only once, and over 10% lies in the top ten. The same data also contributed to another study, on T cells expressing NK-cell markers.

The specimen was PBMCs. The rearrangement joins TRBV20-1 to TRBJ2-7; 11 positions agree with TRBD2. The clonotype originates from a woman aged 18-30 years in good health. The CDR3 protein is CSAGRTSGYEQYF. CDR3 sequence (DNA): TGCAGTGCAGGCCGGACTAGCGGGTACGAGCAGTACTTC.